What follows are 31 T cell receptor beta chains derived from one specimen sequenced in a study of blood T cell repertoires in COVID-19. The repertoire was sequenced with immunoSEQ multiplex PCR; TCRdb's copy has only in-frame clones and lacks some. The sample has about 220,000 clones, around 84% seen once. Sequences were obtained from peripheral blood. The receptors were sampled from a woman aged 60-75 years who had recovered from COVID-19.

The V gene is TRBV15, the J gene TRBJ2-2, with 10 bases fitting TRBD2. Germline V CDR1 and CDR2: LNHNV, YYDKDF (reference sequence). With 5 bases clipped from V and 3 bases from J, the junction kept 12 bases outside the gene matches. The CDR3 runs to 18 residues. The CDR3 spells CATSGRVSGGPYTGELFF. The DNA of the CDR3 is TGTGCCACCAGCGGGAGGGTTAGCGGGGGGCCCTACACCGGGGAGCTGTTTTTT.

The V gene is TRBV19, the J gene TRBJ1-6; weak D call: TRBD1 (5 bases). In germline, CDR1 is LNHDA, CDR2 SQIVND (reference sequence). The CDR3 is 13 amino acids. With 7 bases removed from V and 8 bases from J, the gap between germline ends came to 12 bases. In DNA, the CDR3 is TGTGCCAGTAAGGGGAATTCATATTCACCCCTCCACTTT. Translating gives CASKGNSYSPLHF.

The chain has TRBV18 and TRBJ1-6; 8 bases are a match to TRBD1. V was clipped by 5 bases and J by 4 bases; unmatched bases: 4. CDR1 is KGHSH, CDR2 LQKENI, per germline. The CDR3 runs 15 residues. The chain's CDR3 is CASSTRQGYNSPLHF. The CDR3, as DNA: TGTGCCAGCTCAACCCGACAGGGGTATAATTCACCCCTCCACTTT.

This CDR3 is CASNTDRAFEAFF. CDR3 in DNA: TGCGCCAGCAACACGGACAGGGCTTTTGAAGCTTTCTTT. The gene calls are TRBV5-1 and TRBJ1-1, with TRBD1 identical over 8 bases. The ends lost 6 bases at V and 7 bases at J; junction bases unmatched: 8. Germline lookup yields CDR1 SGHRS and CDR2 YFSETQ. The CDR3 has 13 amino acids.

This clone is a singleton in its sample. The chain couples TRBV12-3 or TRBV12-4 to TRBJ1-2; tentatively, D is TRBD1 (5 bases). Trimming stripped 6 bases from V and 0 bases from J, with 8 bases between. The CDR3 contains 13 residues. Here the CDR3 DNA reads TGTGCCAGCAGGTACAGGCCTAACTATGGCTACACCTTC. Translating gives CASRYRPNYGYTF.

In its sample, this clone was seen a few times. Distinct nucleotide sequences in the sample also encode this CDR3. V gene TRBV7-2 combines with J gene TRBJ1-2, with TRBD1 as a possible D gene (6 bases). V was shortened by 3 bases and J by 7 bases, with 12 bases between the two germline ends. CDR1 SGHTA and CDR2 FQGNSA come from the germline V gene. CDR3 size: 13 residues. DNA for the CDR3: TGTGCCAGCAGCTTGATGACAGGAGGTGGCTACACCTTC. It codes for CASSLMTGGGYTF.

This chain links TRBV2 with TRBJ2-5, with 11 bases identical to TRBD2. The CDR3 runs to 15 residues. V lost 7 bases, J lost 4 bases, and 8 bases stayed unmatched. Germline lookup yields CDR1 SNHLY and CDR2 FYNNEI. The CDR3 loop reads CASKSLAGGGETQYF. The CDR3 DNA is TGTGCCAGCAAATCCCTAGCGGGGGGCGGAGAGACCCAGTACTTC. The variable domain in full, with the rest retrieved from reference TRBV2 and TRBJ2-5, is EPEVTQTPSHQVTQMGQEVILRCVPISNHLYFYWYRQILGQKVEFLVSFYNNEISEKSEIFDDQFSVERPDGSNFTLKIRSTKLEDSAMYFCASKSLAGGGETQYFGPGTRLLVL.

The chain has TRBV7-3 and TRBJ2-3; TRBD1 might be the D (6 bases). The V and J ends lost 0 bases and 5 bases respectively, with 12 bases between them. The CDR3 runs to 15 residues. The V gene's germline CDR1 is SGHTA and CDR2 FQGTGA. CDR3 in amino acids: CASSLTPDSLDTQYF. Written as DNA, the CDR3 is TGTGCCAGCAGCTTAACCCCGGACAGCCTAGATACGCAGTATTTT. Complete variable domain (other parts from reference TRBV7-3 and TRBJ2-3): GAGVSQTPSNKVTEKGKYVELRCDPISGHTALYWYRQSLGQGPEFLIYFQGTGAADDSGLPNDRFFAVRPEGSVSTLKIQRTERGDSAVYLCASSLTPDSLDTQYFGPGTRLTVL.

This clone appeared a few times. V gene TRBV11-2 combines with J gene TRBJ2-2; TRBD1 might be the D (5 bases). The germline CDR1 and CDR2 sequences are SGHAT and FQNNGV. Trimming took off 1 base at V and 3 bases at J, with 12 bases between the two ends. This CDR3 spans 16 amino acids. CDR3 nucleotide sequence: TGTGCCAGCAGCTTAGGGGTTGTAGGGGACACCGGGGAGCTGTTTTTT. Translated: CASSLGVVGDTGELFF.

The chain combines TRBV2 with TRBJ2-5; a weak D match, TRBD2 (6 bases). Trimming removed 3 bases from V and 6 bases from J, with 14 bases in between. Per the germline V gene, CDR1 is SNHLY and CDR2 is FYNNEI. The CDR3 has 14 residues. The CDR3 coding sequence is TGTGCCAGCAGTGAGAGAGTCGGGGGAAAGACCCAGTACTTC. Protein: CASSERVGGKTQYF.

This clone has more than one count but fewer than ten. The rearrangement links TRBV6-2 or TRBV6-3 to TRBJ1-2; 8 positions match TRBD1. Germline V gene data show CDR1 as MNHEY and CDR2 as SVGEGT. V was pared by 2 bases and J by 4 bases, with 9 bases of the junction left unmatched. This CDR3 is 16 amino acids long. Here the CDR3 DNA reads TGTGCCAGCAGTTACCCGACAGGGGTTGTTGCCTATGGCTACACCTTC. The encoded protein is CASSYPTGVVAYGYTF.

CDR3 coding DNA: TGTGCTAGTGGTTTTTCATCGGGGGGAAGGACCGGGGAGCTGTTTTTT. This translates into CASGFSSGGRTGELFF. The rearrangement uses TRBV12-5 and TRBJ2-2; TRBD2 aligns across 7 bases. V gave up 3 bases and J gave up 5 bases; unmatched junction bases: 9. The CDR3 is 16 amino acids. Germline CDR1 is LGHNT and CDR2 is FRNRAP.

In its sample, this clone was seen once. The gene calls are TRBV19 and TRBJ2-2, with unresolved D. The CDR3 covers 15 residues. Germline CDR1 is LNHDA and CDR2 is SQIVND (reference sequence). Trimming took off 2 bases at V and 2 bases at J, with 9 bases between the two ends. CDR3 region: CASSINGHNTGELFF. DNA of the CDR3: TGTGCCAGTAGTATAAATGGGCACAACACCGGGGAGCTGTTTTTT.

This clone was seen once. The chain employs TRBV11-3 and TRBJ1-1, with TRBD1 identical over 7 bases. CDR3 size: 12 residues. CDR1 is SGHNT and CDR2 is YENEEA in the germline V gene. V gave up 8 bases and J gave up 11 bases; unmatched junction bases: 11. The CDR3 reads CASGDRVPGAFF. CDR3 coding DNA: TGTGCCAGCGGCGACAGGGTCCCGGGGGCTTTCTTT.

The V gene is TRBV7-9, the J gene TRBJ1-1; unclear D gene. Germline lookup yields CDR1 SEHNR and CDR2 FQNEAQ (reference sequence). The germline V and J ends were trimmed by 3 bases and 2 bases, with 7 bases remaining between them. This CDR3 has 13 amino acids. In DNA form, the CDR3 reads TGTGCCAGCAGCTTTTCCATTAACACTGAAGCTTTCTTT. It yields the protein CASSFSINTEAFF.

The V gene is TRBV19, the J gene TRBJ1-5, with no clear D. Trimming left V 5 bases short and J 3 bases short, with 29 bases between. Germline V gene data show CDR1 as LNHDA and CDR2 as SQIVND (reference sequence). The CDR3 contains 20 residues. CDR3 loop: CASSYRPVYRAEDINQPQHF. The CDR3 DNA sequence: TGTGCCAGTAGTTATAGGCCTGTTTATAGGGCGGAGGATATCAATCAGCCCCAGCATTTT.

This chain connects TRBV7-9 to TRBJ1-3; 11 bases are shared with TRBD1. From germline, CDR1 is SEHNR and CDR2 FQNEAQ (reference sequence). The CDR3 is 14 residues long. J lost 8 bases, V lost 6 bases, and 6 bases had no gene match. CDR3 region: CASRQDRGRDTIYF. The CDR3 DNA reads TGTGCCAGCAGACAGGACAGGGGGCGCGACACCATATATTTT.

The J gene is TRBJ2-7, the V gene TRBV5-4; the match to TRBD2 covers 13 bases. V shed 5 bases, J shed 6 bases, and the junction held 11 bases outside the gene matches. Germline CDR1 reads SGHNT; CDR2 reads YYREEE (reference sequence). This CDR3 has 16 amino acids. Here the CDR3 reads CASSQLAGGLFSEQYF. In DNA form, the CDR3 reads TGTGCCAGCAGTCAACTAGCGGGGGGGCTTTTCTCCGAGCAGTACTTC.

The CDR3 loop is CASRGGGRYEQYF. The CDR3 bases are TGTGCCAGTCGAGGCGGCGGGCGTTACGAGCAGTACTTC. This rearrangement joins TRBV18 to TRBJ2-7; a possible D gene is TRBD2 (5 bases). The V end was cut by 9 bases, the J end by 4 bases, with 16 bases between. This CDR3 region has 13 residues. Germline CDR1 reads KGHSH; CDR2 reads LQKENI.

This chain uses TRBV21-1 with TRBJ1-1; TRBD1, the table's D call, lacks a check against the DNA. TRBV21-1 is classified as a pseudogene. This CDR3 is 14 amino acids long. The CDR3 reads CASSKLPTTGKAFF. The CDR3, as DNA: TGTGCCAGCAGCAAACTCCCCACGACAGGTAAAGCTTTCTTT.

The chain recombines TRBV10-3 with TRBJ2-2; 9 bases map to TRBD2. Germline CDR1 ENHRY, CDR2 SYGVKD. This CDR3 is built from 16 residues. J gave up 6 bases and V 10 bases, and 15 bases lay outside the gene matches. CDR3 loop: CATRLGGGGTAGELFF. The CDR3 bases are TGTGCCACCCGCCTTGGCGGGGGGGGTACGGCCGGGGAGCTGTTTTTT.

CDR3 sequence reads: CASSLGPGGYTF. The DNA for the CDR3 is TGTGCCAGCAGCTTAGGGCCCGGGGGCTACACCTTC. The chain links TRBV13 to TRBJ1-2; no clear D. CDR3 length: 12 residues. V shed 0 bases and J shed 8 bases, with 7 bases lying between them. The germline CDR1 and CDR2 sequences are PRHDT and FYEKMQ (reference sequence). The full variable domain, in which reference TRBV13 and TRBJ1-2 provide the parts outside the CDR3, is AAGVIQSPRHLIKEKRETATLKCYPIPRHDTVYWYQQGPGQDPQFLISFYEKMQSDKGSIPDRFSAQQFSDYHSELNMSSLELGDSALYFCASSLGPGGYTFGSGTRLTVV.

The CDR3 region has the DNA TGTGCCAGCAGCGTCAGCGGGGGGGCAGGAGAGACCCAGTACTTC. It yields the protein CASSVSGGAGETQYF. J is TRBJ2-5 and V is TRBV11-3, with 10 bases that match TRBD2. Trimming removed 5 bases from V and 4 bases from J; junction bases left unmatched: 7. CDR1 and CDR2 from the germline V gene are SGHNT and YENEEA. This CDR3 contains 15 residues.

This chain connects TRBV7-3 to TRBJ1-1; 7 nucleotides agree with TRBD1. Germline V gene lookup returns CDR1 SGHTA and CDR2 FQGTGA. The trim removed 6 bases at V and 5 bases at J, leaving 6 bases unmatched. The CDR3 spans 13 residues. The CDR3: CASSQTGVTEAFF. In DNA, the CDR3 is TGTGCCAGCAGTCAAACAGGGGTGACTGAAGCTTTCTTT.

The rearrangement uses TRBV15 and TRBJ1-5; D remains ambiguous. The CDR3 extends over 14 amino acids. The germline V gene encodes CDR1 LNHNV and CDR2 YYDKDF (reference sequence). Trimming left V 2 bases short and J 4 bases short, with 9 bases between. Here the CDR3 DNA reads TGTGCCACCAGCAGACACGGGGAAAATCAGCCCCAGCATTTT. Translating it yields CATSRHGENQPQHF.

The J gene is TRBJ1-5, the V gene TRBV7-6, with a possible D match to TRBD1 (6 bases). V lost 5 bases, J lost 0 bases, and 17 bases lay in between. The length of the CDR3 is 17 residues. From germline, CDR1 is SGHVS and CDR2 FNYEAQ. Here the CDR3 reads CASSQTLRGNSNQPQHF. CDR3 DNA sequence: TGTGCCAGCAGCCAGACCCTCAGGGGTAATAGCAATCAGCCCCAGCATTTT.

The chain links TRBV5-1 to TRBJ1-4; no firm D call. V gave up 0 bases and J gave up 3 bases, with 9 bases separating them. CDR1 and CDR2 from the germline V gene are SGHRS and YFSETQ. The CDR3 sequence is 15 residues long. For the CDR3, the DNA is TGCGCCAGCAGCTTGGCGGGGTCGCCTAATGAAAAACTGTTTTTT. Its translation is CASSLAGSPNEKLFF.

CDR3 in DNA: TGTGCCAGCACCCGGGGGGGGTGGAATCGGAACACTGAAGCTTTCTTT. Translating gives CASTRGGWNRNTEAFF. The J gene is TRBJ1-1, the V gene TRBV3-1 (or the pseudogene TRBV3-2); TRBD1 is a possible D gene (5 bases). Germline-derived CDR1 and CDR2 are LGHDT and YNNKEL (reference sequence). V lost 7 bases, J lost 1 base, and 19 bases lay in between. CDR3 length: 16 residues.

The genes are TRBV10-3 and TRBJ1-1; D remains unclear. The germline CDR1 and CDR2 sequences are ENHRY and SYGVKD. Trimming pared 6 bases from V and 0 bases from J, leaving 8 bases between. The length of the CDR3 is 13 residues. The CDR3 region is CAISQDLNTEAFF. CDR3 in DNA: TGTGCCATCAGCCAGGATTTGAACACTGAAGCTTTCTTT.

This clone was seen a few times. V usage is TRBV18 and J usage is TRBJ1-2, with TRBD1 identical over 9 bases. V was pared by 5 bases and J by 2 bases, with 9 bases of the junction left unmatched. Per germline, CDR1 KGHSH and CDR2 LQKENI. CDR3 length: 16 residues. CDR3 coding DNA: TGTGCCAGCTCAGCTGCCGGGACAGGGACCAACTATGGCTACACCTTC. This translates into CASSAAGTGTNYGYTF.

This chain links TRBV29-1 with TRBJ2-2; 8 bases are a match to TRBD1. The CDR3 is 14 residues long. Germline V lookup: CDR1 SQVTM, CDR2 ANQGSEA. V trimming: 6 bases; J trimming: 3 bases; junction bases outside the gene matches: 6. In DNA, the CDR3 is TGCAGCGTCCAGGGGGCCGGGCACACCGGGGAGCTGTTTTTT. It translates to CSVQGAGHTGELFF.